Sequencing of this TCR beta chain was carried out in a study of T cell responses to AZD1222 COVID-19 vaccine. Sequenced by immunoSEQ multiplex PCR; TCRdb stores in-frame clones only, minus some. The sample has 180,000 or so clones; around nine tenths are singletons. Concerning this clone: Its antigen is still unknown.

V shed 8 bases, J shed 3 bases, and the junction held 9 bases outside the gene matches. From germline, CDR1 is SNHLY and CDR2 FYNNEI. CDR3 length: 14 residues. Regarding the study as a whole: The sample set comprised mostly white British donors with more females, and clonal diversity was possibly underestimated.

The sequencing used peripheral blood, collected on day 0 of AZD1222 vaccination. The J gene is TRBJ2-7, the V gene TRBV2; 8 bases fit TRBD1. The TCR comes from an adult in good health. The chain's CDR3 is CASRQRQGFYEQYF. Written as DNA, the CDR3 is TGTGCCAGCCGTCAGAGACAGGGGTTCTACGAGCAGTACTTC.